The 21 T cell receptor beta chains below all came from one sample that was sequenced in a study of tumor-infiltrating lymphocytes in primary liver carcinoma. A primer in the constant region served to generate TCR beta cDNA from 500 to 600 ng of total RNA. ARM-PCR was slightly modified, and three nested multiplex PCR rounds with it gave rise to the TCR beta libraries. The first two PCR rounds used TRBV1-TRBV30 forward primers with a C-beta reverse primer, about 10 cycles each. TCRdb re-called the multiplex PCR reads through MiXCR, storing one row per CDR3 protein. This table has approximately 60,000 distinct CDR3 sequences, 55% to 75% appearing once. Unsorted bulk tissue, roughly 20-32 mg of it, served as the source for co-extraction of RNA and DNA. Material for sequencing was liver tumor tissue from sampling region 2. Regarding subset: tumor region T2, inferior pole. The receptor set was obtained from a man between 35 and 55 years old with primary liver carcinoma and hepatitis B virus infection.

The chain joins TRBV6-5 to TRBJ2-3; TRBD1 or TRBD2 may be the D gene (5 bases each). This CDR3 is built from 17 residues. V was trimmed by 8 bases and J by 3 bases, leaving 24 bases between them. The germline V gene has CDR1 MNHEY and CDR2 SVGAGI. The DNA of the CDR3 is TGTGCCAGCCACGAACAGGACGTGAAGGAGGAGACAGATACGCAGTATTTT. The encoded protein is CASHEQDVKEETDTQYF.

Turning to this clonotype: One end of the junction does not line up with germline, which may come from a read error. This rearrangement joins TRBV11-3 to TRBJ2-2; tentative D call: TRBD1 (6 bases). Germline V lookup: CDR1 SGHNT, CDR2 YENEEA. The CDR3 has 15 residues. This chain's CDR3 is CTSSLSPRGDTELFF. CDR3 in DNA: TGTACCAGCAGTTTGTCCCCCAGGGGCGATACGGAGCTGTTTTTT.

Concerning this clonotype: Just one base apart from a much larger clone, this may be a read error. The rearrangement links TRBV4-3 to TRBJ2-4, with TRBD2 as a possible D gene (6 bases). The CDR3 extends over 13 amino acids. CDR1 LGHNA and CDR2 YSLEER come from the germline V gene. As DNA, the CDR3 is TGCACCAGCAGCCAAGAGGAGGGCAGTATTCAGTACTTC. Its translation: CTSSQEEGSIQYF.

A note on this clonotype: Compared with germline, one end of the junction differs, possibly owing to a read error. The chain is built from TRBV5-5 and TRBJ2-7; D uncertain. CDR1 SGHKS and CDR2 YYEKEE come from the germline V gene (reference sequence). The CDR3 covers 14 residues. CDR3 residues: CVSCLVPREREQYF. The CDR3 bases are TGTGTCAGCTGCTTGGTTCCACGTGAAAGAGAGCAGTACTTC.

Worth noting for this clonotype: At one end, the junction sequence differs from germline, possibly due to a read error. V usage is TRBV4-3 and J usage is TRBJ2-3; 9 bases line up with TRBD2. Germline V gives CDR1 LGHNA, CDR2 YSLEER. This CDR3 has 19 residues. The CDR3 is CASIQVLVWREGRTDMQYF. The CDR3 region has the DNA TGCGCCAGCATCCAAGTTTTAGTGTGGCGGGAGGGAAGGACAGATATGCAGTATTTT.

This clonotype was counted ten times or more. The V call is TRBV5-1, the J call TRBJ1-1, with D perhaps TRBD1 (5 bases). The CDR3 extends over 15 amino acids. CDR1 is SGHRS, CDR2 YFSETQ, per germline. Between the trimmed V and J ends, which lost 5 bases and 0 bases, there was a span of 14 bases. The CDR3 sequence: CASRAREGLNTEAFF. CDR3 DNA: TGCGCCAGCAGAGCTCGTGAGGGGCTGAACACTGAAGCTTTCTTT. Full variable domain (outside the CDR3, taken from reference TRBV5-1 and TRBJ1-1): KAGVTQTPRYLIKTRGQQVTLSCSPISGHRSVSWYQQTPGQGLQFLFEYFSETQRNKGNFPGRFSGRQFSNSRSEMNVSTLELGDSALYLCASRAREGLNTEAFFGQGTRLTVV.

The V call is TRBV28, the J call TRBJ1-5; unclear D gene. Per germline, CDR1 MDHEN and CDR2 SYDVKM. This CDR3 contains 14 residues. V lost 3 bases and J lost 4, with 10 bases in between. The CDR3 reads CASSLVVFNQPQHF. DNA for the CDR3: TGTGCCAGCAGTTTGGTGGTGTTTAATCAGCCCCAGCATTTT. The whole variable domain, remainder taken from reference TRBV28 and TRBJ1-5, is DVKVTQSSRYLVKRTGEKVFLECVQDMDHENMFWYRQDPGLGLRLIYFSYDVKMKEKGDIPEGYSVSREKKERFSLILESASTNQTSMYLCASSLVVFNQPQHFGDGTRLSIL.

In regard to this clonotype: The germline gene is not matched at one end of the junction; a read error may be the cause. V and J are TRBV13 and TRBJ2-7; D is unclear. The CDR3 has 14 residues. Germline V CDR1 and CDR2: PRHDT, FYEKMQ (reference sequence). CDR3 in DNA: TGTGCCAGCAGCTCCTATACTTATTCGGGCGAGAAGTACTTC. Translating it yields CASSSYTYSGEKYF.

Many counts were recorded for this clonotype. V and J are TRBV12-3 or TRBV12-4 and TRBJ2-7, with 9 bases matching TRBD1. CDR3 length: 15 residues. V lost 3 bases and J lost 3; bases outside the gene matches: 6. CDR3 in DNA: TGTGCCAGCAGTTTTGGGACAGGGAAGATCTACGAGCAGTACTTC. Translated, it gives CASSFGTGKIYEQYF.

Notes on this clonotype: Mismatch with germline at one junction end may stem from a read error. This chain's CDR3 is CASSEWFFYERYF. Written as DNA, the CDR3 is TGTGCCAGCAGTGAATGGTTTTTCTACGAGCGGTACTTC. This sequence joins TRBV6-1 and TRBJ2-7; D gene unclear. The V gene's germline CDR1 is MNHNS and CDR2 SASEGT. The CDR3 extends over 13 amino acids.

On this clonotype itself: It may be a read error: a sequence one base away is much more abundant. The genes are TRBV28 and TRBJ2-2; D perhaps matches TRBD2 (6 bases). The CDR3 runs 14 residues. Trimming left V 2 bases short and J 6 bases short, with 10 bases between. Germline lookup yields CDR1 MDHEN and CDR2 SYDVKM. CDR3 sequence reads: CASSLMQRAGELFF. The CDR3 nucleotides read TGTGCCAGCAGTTTAATGCAGCGGGCCGGGGAGCTGTTTTTT.

Comments on this clonotype: This CDR3 is missing its conserved last phenylalanine or tryptophan, likely due to a read error. CDR3 in DNA: TGTGCCAGCAGTGAATGGGTGTCTAATGGTTACACCCTC. Its protein product is CASSEWVSNGYTL. The V call is TRBV6-1, the J call TRBJ1-2; D call uncertain. The CDR3 has 13 amino acids. Germline V gives CDR1 MNHNS, CDR2 SASEGT.

About this clonotype: A read error is likely, as this CDR3 ends without the conserved phenylalanine or tryptophan. The chain couples TRBV12-3 or TRBV12-4 to TRBJ2-7; D is possibly TRBD1 (5 bases). The CDR3 is 13 amino acids. The CDR3 DNA reads TGTGCCAGTAGTTTTGTAGGGGTGGAGGAGCAGTACTTA. Its protein product is CASSFVGVEEQYL.

The chain recombines TRBV6-6 with TRBJ2-7, with 10 bases identical to TRBD2. With 10 bases clipped from V and 4 bases from J, the junction kept 13 bases outside the gene matches. Looked up from germline, CDR1 is MNHNY and CDR2 is SVGAGI (reference sequence). This CDR3 has 15 amino acids. The DNA of the CDR3 is TGTGCCAACATTTACGGGGCTAGCGGGAGATACGAGCAGTACTTC. Translated: CANIYGASGRYEQYF.

Comment on this clonotype: Without the conserved terminal phenylalanine or tryptophan, this CDR3 likely stems from a read error. The chain links TRBV28 to TRBJ2-5; 11 bases map to TRBD2. The germline V gene has CDR1 MDHEN and CDR2 SYDVKM. The V gene end was trimmed by 1 base and the J gene end by 3 bases; junction bases not matched to a gene: 1. This CDR3 has 15 amino acids. The CDR3 region has the DNA TGTGCCAGCAGTTTATTACTAGCGGGAGAAGAGACCCAGTACTAC. Protein product: CASSLLLAGEETQYY.

This clonotype has ten or more counts. This chain joins TRBV24-1 and TRBJ2-1; 9 positions agree with TRBD2. V lost 4 bases and J lost 7; bases outside the gene matches: 10. Germline CDR1 and CDR2: KGHDR and SFDVKD. This CDR3 spans 16 amino acids. CDR3 sequence reads: CATSERVAGVRNEQFF. The CDR3 DNA reads TGTGCCACCAGTGAAAGGGTAGCGGGAGTACGGAATGAGCAGTTCTTC.

Remarks on this clonotype: A clone one base away is much larger, so this may be a read error. The chain carries TRBV5-1 and TRBJ2-7; D remains ambiguous. The CDR3 spans 12 residues. Germline assignment: CDR1 SGHRS and CDR2 YFSETQ. The CDR3 region has the DNA TGCGACAGTAGACATACCGACGACGAGCAGTACTTC. It specifies CDSRHTDDEQYF.

Note on this clonotype: This may come from a read error, since a much larger clone is one base off. CDR3 nucleotide sequence: TGTGCCAGCAGATCGACAGGGGACGGAAACACCTTATATTTT. Translation gives CASRSTGDGNTLYF. The genes are TRBV12-3 or TRBV12-4 and TRBJ1-3, with 8 bases that match TRBD1. This CDR3 comprises 14 residues.

Only a few counts were recorded for this clonotype. The chain carries TRBV6-5 and TRBJ1-1; D may be TRBD1 (5 bases). V was shortened by 9 bases and J by 1 base, with 18 bases between the two germline ends. Germline lookup yields CDR1 MNHEY and CDR2 SVGAGI. This CDR3 comprises 15 residues. The CDR3 coding sequence is TGTGCCAGTGGTTACGGGGGACTGCCGAACACTGAAGCTTTCTTT. Its protein product is CASGYGGLPNTEAFF.

The chain employs TRBV28 and TRBJ1-1, with TRBD1 as a possible D gene (6 bases). The germline gives CDR1 MDHEN, CDR2 SYDVKM. V was pared by 10 bases and J by 0 bases, with 12 bases between. The CDR3 has 13 amino acids. CDR3 region: CAIRGNLNTEAFF. CDR3 coding DNA: TGTGCCATTAGGGGGAACCTGAACACTGAAGCTTTCTTT.

On this clonotype: The junction differs from germline at one of its ends, possibly a read error. The chain couples TRBV6-5 to TRBJ2-1; possibly TRBD2 for D (6 bases). This CDR3 is 13 amino acids long. The germline CDR1 and CDR2 sequences are MNHEY and SVGAGI. CDR3 bases: TGTGCCAGCAGTGGACGGGGGAACAATGACCAGTTCTTC. Protein: CASSGRGNNDQFF.